The 7 T cell receptor beta chains presented below share a single source sample, sequenced in a study of neurological immune-mediated disorders. Using its own MiXCR run on the 5' RACE reads, TCRdb lists one record per CDR3 protein. The table shows roughly 70,000 distinct CDR3 sequences, with approximately 4.6% occurring only once. What was sequenced was PBMCs. The receptors originated from a woman in her 70s with multiple sclerosis.

This clonotype was seen only a few times. The gene calls are TRBV20-1 and TRBJ1-3; 10 bases line up with TRBD1. Germline values: CDR1 DFQATT, CDR2 SNEGSKA (reference sequence). Trimming removed 6 bases from V and 2 bases from J; junction bases left unmatched: 4. The CDR3 consists of 14 residues. The DNA for the CDR3 is TGCAGTGCCACGACAGGGGGCGCTGGAAACACCATATATTTT. Amino acids: CSATTGGAGNTIYF.

This clonotype was counted only a few times. The chain links TRBV27 to TRBJ2-2; TRBD2 might be the D (6 bases). This CDR3 is built from 19 residues. Per the germline V gene, CDR1 is MNHEY and CDR2 is SMNVEV (reference sequence). Trimming stripped 1 base from V and 0 bases from J, with 18 bases between. The CDR3 loop reads CASSLWAPLASANTGELFF. CDR3 nucleotides: TGTGCCAGCAGTTTATGGGCGCCCCTAGCGAGCGCGAACACCGGGGAGCTGTTTTTT.

The sample holds a few counts of this clonotype. The chain combines TRBV11-2 with TRBJ2-1; 12 nucleotides match TRBD2. In germline, CDR1 is SGHAT, CDR2 FQNNGV. After removal of 5 bases from V and 7 bases from J, the junction contained 3 bases not matched to a gene. The CDR3 spans 14 residues. In nucleotides, the CDR3 is TGTGCCAGCAGCCCCGGGACTAGCGGGAATGAGCAGTTCTTC. It yields the protein CASSPGTSGNEQFF.

This clonotype has a handful of counts. Given a much more abundant clone one base away, this may be a read error. The chain employs TRBV20-1 and TRBJ2-4; tentative D call: TRBD2 (5 bases). The CDR3 totals 17 residues. Trimming took off 0 bases at V and 0 bases at J, with 15 bases between the two ends. Germline-derived CDR1 and CDR2 are DFQATT and SNEGSKA (reference sequence). The CDR3 protein is CSARDADGLIAKNIQYF. CDR3 nucleotide sequence: TGCAGTGCTAGAGATGCGGACGGACTGATAGCCAAAAACATTCAGTACTTC.

This clonotype occurred many times. The chain links TRBV29-1 to TRBJ1-5, with 9 positions matching TRBD1. V lost 6 bases, J lost 6 bases, and 6 bases stayed unmatched. The CDR3 covers 13 residues. The germline gives CDR1 SQVTM, CDR2 ANQGSEA. The DNA of the CDR3 is TGCAGCGTCCGGGACAGGGAAGGTCAGCCCCAGCATTTT. Its translation is CSVRDREGQPQHF.

This clonotype came up many times. This sequence joins TRBV4-1 and TRBJ1-5; maybe TRBD1 (5 bases). The CDR3 length is 18 residues. The V gene lost 1 base and the J gene lost 7 bases, with 23 bases spanning the gap. Looked up from germline, CDR1 is MGHRA and CDR2 is YSYEKL. The CDR3 DNA reads TGCGCCAGCAGCCAAGGATTTAGGGACGAGGCCTTAGGACAGCCCCAGCATTTT. Translating it yields CASSQGFRDEALGQPQHF.

The rearrangement joins TRBV6-6 to TRBJ1-1; 7 positions agree with TRBD1. From germline, CDR1 is MNHNY and CDR2 SVGAGI (reference sequence). Trimming removed 6 bases from V and 3 bases from J; junction bases left unmatched: 7. The CDR3 spans 14 residues. The CDR3 here is CASRRNDRDTEAFF. In nucleotides, the CDR3 is TGTGCCAGCAGGCGTAACGACAGGGACACTGAAGCTTTCTTT.